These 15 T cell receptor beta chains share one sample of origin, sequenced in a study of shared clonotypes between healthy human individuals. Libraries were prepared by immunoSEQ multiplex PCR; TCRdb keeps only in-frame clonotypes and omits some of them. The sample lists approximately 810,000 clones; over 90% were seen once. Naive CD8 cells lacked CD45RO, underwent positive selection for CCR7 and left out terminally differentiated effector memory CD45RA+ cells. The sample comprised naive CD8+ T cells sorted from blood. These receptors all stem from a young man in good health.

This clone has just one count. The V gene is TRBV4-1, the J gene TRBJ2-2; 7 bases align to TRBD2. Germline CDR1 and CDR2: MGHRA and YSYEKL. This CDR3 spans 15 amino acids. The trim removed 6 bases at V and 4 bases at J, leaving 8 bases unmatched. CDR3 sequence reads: CASRVTSEFTGELFF. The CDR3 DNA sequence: TGCGCCAGCAGGGTTACTAGCGAGTTCACCGGGGAGCTGTTTTTT.

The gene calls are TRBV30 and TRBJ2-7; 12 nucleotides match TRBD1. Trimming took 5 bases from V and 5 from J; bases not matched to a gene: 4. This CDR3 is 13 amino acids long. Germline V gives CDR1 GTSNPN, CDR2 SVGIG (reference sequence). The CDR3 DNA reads TGTGCCTGGGGGACAGGGGGCTACCACGAGCAGTACTTC. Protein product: CAWGTGGYHEQYF.

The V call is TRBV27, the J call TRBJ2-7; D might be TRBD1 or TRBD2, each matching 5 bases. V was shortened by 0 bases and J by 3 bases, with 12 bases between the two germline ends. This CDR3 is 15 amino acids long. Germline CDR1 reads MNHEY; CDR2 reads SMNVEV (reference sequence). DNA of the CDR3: TGTGCCAGCAGTTTATCTGGGGACCATTTCTACGAGCAGTACTTC. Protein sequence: CASSLSGDHFYEQYF.

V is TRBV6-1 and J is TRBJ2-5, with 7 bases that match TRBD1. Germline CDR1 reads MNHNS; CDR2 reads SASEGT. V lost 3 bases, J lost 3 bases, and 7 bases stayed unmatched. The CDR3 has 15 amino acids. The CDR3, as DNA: TGTGCCAGCAGTGAGAGACAGGGCGGTAAAGAGACCCAGTACTTC. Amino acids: CASSERQGGKETQYF.

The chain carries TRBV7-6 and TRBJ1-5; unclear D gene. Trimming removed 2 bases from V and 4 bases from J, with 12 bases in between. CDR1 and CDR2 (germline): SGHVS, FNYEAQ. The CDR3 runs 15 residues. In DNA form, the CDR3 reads TGTGCCAGCAGCTTAAGCTGGGGTGGTAATCAGCCCCAGCATTTT. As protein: CASSLSWGGNQPQHF.

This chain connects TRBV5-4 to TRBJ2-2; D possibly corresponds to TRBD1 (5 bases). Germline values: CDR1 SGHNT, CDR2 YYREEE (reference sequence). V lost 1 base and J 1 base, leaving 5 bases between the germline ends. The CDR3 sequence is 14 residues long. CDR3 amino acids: CASSLTGNTGELFF. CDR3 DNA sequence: TGTGCCAGCAGCTTGACAGGGAACACCGGGGAGCTGTTTTTT.

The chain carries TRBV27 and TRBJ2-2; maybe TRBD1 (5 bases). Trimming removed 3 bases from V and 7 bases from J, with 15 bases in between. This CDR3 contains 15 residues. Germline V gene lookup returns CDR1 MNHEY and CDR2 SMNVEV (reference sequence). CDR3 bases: TGTGCCAGCAGTTTTATCCCGGACATTGTCGGGGAGCTGTTTTTT. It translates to CASSFIPDIVGELFF.

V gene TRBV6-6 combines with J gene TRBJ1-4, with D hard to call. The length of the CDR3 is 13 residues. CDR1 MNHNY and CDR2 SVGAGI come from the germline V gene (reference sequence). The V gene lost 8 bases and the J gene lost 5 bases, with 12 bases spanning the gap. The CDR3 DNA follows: TGTGCCAGCGGTTCTAGGTCAAATGAAAAACTGTTTTTT. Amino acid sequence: CASGSRSNEKLFF.

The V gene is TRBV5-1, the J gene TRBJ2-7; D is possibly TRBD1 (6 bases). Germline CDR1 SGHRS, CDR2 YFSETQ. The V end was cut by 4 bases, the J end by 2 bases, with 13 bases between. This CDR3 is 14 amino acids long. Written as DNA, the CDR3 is TGCGCCAGCAGCAACGTACAGGGCCCCTACGAGCAGTACTTC. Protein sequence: CASSNVQGPYEQYF.

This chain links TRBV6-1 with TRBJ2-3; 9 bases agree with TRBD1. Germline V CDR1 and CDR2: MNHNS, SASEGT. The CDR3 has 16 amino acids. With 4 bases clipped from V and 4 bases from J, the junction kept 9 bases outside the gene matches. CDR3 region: CASSGGTGIFADTQYF. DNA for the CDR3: TGTGCCAGCAGTGGAGGGACAGGGATATTTGCAGATACGCAGTATTTT.

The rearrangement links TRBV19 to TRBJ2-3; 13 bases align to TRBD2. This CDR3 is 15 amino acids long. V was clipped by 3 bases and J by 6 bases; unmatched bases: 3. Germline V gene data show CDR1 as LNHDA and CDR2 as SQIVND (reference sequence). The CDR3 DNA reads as TGTGCCAGTAGTATGACTAGCGGGAGGAGGGATACGCAGTATTTT. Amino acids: CASSMTSGRRDTQYF.

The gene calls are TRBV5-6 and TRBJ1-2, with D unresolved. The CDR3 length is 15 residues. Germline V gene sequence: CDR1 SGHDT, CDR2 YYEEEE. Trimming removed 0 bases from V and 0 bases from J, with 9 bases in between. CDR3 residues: CASSLAALSNYGYTF. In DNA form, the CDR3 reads TGTGCCAGCAGCTTGGCGGCTCTGTCTAACTATGGCTACACCTTC.

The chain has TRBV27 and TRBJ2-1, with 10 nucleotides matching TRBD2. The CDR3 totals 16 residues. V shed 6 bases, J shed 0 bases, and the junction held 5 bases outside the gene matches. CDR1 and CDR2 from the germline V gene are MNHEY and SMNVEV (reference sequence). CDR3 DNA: TGTGCCAGCAGCCTTAGCGGGAGGTACTCCTACAATGAGCAGTTCTTC. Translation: CASSLSGRYSYNEQFF.

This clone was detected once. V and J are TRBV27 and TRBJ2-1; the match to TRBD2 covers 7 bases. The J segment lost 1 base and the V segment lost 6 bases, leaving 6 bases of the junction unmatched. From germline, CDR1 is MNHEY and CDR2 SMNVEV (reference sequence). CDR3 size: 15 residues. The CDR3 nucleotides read TGTGCCAGCAGGCGGGCGGGAGCATCCTACAATGAGCAGTTCTTC. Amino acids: CASRRAGASYNEQFF.

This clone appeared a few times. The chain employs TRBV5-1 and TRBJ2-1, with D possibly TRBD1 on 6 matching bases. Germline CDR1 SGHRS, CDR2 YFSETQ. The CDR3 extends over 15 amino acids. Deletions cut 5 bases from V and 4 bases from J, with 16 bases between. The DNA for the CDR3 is TGCGCCAGCAGTTCTTCAGGGGTTGGGTACAATGAGCAGTTCTTC. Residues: CASSSSGVGYNEQFF.